This T cell receptor beta chain was identified in a study of CD8+ T cells in alopecia areata. Noted treatment: oral pan-JAK inhibitor, 5-10 mg twice daily. PBMC-derived CD4+ and CD8+ T cells were sorted. Turning to this clone: The antigen remains unidentified.

Germline V lookup: CDR1 MNHNS, CDR2 SASEGT. CDR3 size: 11 residues. With 5 bases removed from V and 13 bases from J, the gap between germline ends came to 9 bases. The authors extracted RNA and reverse transcribed it into cDNA as the sequencing template. The repertoire was sequenced with immunoSEQ multiplex PCR; TCRdb's copy has only in-frame clones and lacks some. The table lists approximately 160,000 clones, around 59% of them singletons. Study outcomes and limitations: Compared with mice, patients displayed less clear TCR sharing, possibly for HLA-related reasons.

The sequence was collected from a human donor with alopecia areata. The rearrangement uses TRBV6-1 and TRBJ1-6; D perhaps matches TRBD1 (5 bases). The sample here was CD4+ T cells sorted from blood, taken at week 24, from a patient treated with tofacitinib. The DNA of the CDR3 is TGTGCCAGCAGTTACCGGGGGCCCCTCCACTTT. Protein: CASSYRGPLHF.